A single sample gave rise to the 25 T cell receptor beta chains below, sequenced in a study of graft-versus-host responses after intestinal transplantation. Sequencing used immunoSEQ multiplex PCR; TCRdb keeps in-frame clones, though not all of them. The sample records tens of thousands of clones, about 92% being singletons. The starting material was PBMCs, obtained 262 days after intestinal transplant. The source is a human patient who received an intestinal transplant, so some T cells may come from the graft donor.

The rearrangement joins TRBV7-3 to TRBJ2-1; 14 bases are a match to TRBD2. The germline gives CDR1 SGHTA, CDR2 FQGTGA. Trimming removed 1 base from V and 8 bases from J; junction bases left unmatched: 16. The CDR3 has 20 residues. The CDR3 loop is CASSLIGTSGSRESSDEQFF. The CDR3 DNA follows: TGTGCCAGCAGCTTAATAGGGACTAGCGGGAGTAGGGAGAGTTCCGATGAGCAGTTCTTC.

The V gene is TRBV5-1, the J gene TRBJ2-7; either TRBD1 or TRBD2 may fit D (5 bases each). Per germline, CDR1 SGHRS and CDR2 YFSETQ. The V and J ends lost 2 bases and 3 bases respectively, with 12 bases between them. The CDR3 sequence is 14 residues long. The CDR3 is CASSFGTDLYEQYF. In DNA form, the CDR3 reads TGCGCCAGCAGCTTCGGGACCGACCTCTACGAGCAGTACTTC.

The chain couples TRBV30 to TRBJ1-1; D gene unclear. Germline values: CDR1 GTSNPN, CDR2 SVGIG (reference sequence). V lost 8 bases, J lost 3 bases, and 13 bases lay in between. The CDR3 is 12 amino acids. The CDR3, as DNA: TGTGCCAGGGTCGGGCCTCACACTGAAGCTTTCTTT. Translated: CARVGPHTEAFF. The full variable domain, with the rest looked up from reference TRBV30 and TRBJ1-1, is SQTIHQWPATLVQPVGSPLSLECTVEGTSNPNLYWYRQAAGRGLQLLFYSVGIGQISSEVPQNLSASRPQDRQFILSSKKLLLSDSGFYLCARVGPHTEAFFGQGTRLTVV.

The V call is TRBV28, the J call TRBJ1-4; D gene uncertain. Trimming cost V 3 bases and J 5 bases, with 10 bases left between them. From germline, CDR1 is MDHEN and CDR2 SYDVKM. The CDR3 has 14 amino acids. The CDR3 DNA reads as TGTGCCAGCAGTTTGATCCAGAAGAATGAAAAACTGTTTTTT. It is translated as CASSLIQKNEKLFF. The full variable domain, completed using reference TRBV28 and TRBJ1-4, is DVKVTQSSRYLVKRTGEKVFLECVQDMDHENMFWYRQDPGLGLRLIYFSYDVKMKEKGDIPEGYSVSREKKERFSLILESASTNQTSMYLCASSLIQKNEKLFFGSGTQLSVL.

The rearrangement joins TRBV6-5 to TRBJ2-7, with D unresolved. CDR1 and CDR2 from the germline V gene are MNHEY and SVGAGI. The length of the CDR3 is 13 residues. The V end was cut by 6 bases, the J end by 2 bases, with 11 bases between. CDR3 bases: TGTGCCAGCAGGATGACAAAAACCTACGAGCAGTACTTC. Protein product: CASRMTKTYEQYF.

This rearrangement joins TRBV5-6 to TRBJ1-1; D is unclear. The germline CDR1 and CDR2 sequences are SGHDT and YYEEEE. CDR3 size: 12 residues. Trimming stripped 3 bases from V and 6 bases from J, with 9 bases between. Here the CDR3 DNA reads TGTGCCAGCAGCTACGAATGGGCTGAAGCTTTCTTT. This sequence encodes CASSYEWAEAFF.

The chain uses TRBV11-2 and TRBJ1-2, with unresolved D. The CDR3 has 16 amino acids. Germline CDR1 SGHAT, CDR2 FQNNGV. V lost 5 bases, J lost 4 bases, and 20 bases lay in between. The CDR3 spells CASSGEGWAGSYGYTF. The DNA for the CDR3 is TGTGCCAGCAGCGGAGAAGGTTGGGCCGGCAGCTATGGCTACACCTTC. Filled out from reference TRBV11-2 and TRBJ1-2, the complete variable domain reads EAGVAQSPRYKIIEKRQSVAFWCNPISGHATLYWYQQILGQGPKLLIQFQNNGVVDDSQLPKDRFSAERLKGVDSTLKIQPAKLEDSAVYLCASSGEGWAGSYGYTFGSGTRLTVV.

The chain uses TRBV4-1 and TRBJ2-1; 14 bases are a match to TRBD2. CDR1 and CDR2 (germline): MGHRA, YSYEKL. The CDR3 consists of 19 residues. Germline trimming cut 4 bases from V and 12 bases from J; bases unmatched to any gene: 20. CDR3 DNA: TGCGCCAGCAGCCCCCACAGGGGACTAGCGGGAGAGAACTCCCCCAGGCAGTTCTTC. It encodes CASSPHRGLAGENSPRQFF.

The chain links TRBV28 to TRBJ2-1; possibly TRBD1 for D (5 bases). The germline CDR1 and CDR2 sequences are MDHEN and SYDVKM. CDR3 length: 14 residues. V was shortened by 2 bases and J by 6 bases, with 11 bases between the two germline ends. CDR3: CASSLLVGANEQFF. The CDR3, as DNA: TGTGCCAGCAGTTTACTAGTTGGGGCCAATGAGCAGTTCTTC. The full variable domain, with the rest looked up from reference TRBV28 and TRBJ2-1, is DVKVTQSSRYLVKRTGEKVFLECVQDMDHENMFWYRQDPGLGLRLIYFSYDVKMKEKGDIPEGYSVSREKKERFSLILESASTNQTSMYLCASSLLVGANEQFFGPGTRLTVL.

This clone was recorded once. This rearrangement joins TRBV19 to TRBJ2-7, with D possibly being TRBD1 (6 bases). Per germline, CDR1 LNHDA and CDR2 SQIVND (reference sequence). The CDR3 runs 15 residues. Deletions cut 6 bases from V and 0 bases from J, with 15 bases between. The CDR3 DNA is TGTGCCAGTAGCGTGGGGGACAAAGCCTCCTACGAGCAGTACTTC. Translating it yields CASSVGDKASYEQYF.

This chain joins TRBV7-9 and TRBJ2-5; weak D call: TRBD1 (6 bases). The J call is uncertain, as TRBJ2-7 better fits the DNA end. This CDR3 has 14 residues. The germline V gene encodes CDR1 SEHNR and CDR2 FQNEAQ (reference sequence). The CDR3 bases are TGTGCCAGCAGCTTAGAACAGGGCCCCTACGAGCAGTACTTC. It encodes CASSLEQGPYEQYF.

The rearrangement joins TRBV6-6 to TRBJ2-7; TRBD1 matches 9 bases. Germline trimming cut 5 bases from V and 1 base from J; bases unmatched to any gene: 6. This CDR3 region has 15 residues. Looked up from germline, CDR1 is MNHNY and CDR2 is SVGAGI (reference sequence). The CDR3, as DNA: TGTGCCAGCAGTCCCCGGGACAGGGTGTCCTACGAGCAGTACTTC. Translation gives CASSPRDRVSYEQYF.

The DNA of the CDR3 is TGTGCCAGCAGTTACAGGGTAGAGACCCAGTACTTC. Translation gives CASSYRVETQYF. The chain recombines TRBV6-6 with TRBJ2-5; D gene unclear. The germline V and J ends were trimmed by 2 bases and 4 bases, with 5 bases remaining between them. CDR1 is MNHNY, CDR2 SVGAGI, per germline (reference sequence). This CDR3 spans 12 amino acids.

The CDR3 DNA is TGTGCCAGCAGCTTAGTAAGCTCCTATAATTCACCCCTCCACTTT. Translated, it gives CASSLVSSYNSPLHF. The gene calls are TRBV7-3 and TRBJ1-6; D is uncertain. Germline V lookup: CDR1 SGHTA, CDR2 FQGTGA. This CDR3 spans 15 amino acids. Trimming cost V 2 bases and J 0 bases, with 5 bases left between them. The variable domain in full, with the rest retrieved from reference TRBV7-3 and TRBJ1-6, is GAGVSQTPSNKVTEKGKYVELRCDPISGHTALYWYRQSLGQGPEFLIYFQGTGAADDSGLPNDRFFAVRPEGSVSTLKIQRTERGDSAVYLCASSLVSSYNSPLHFGNGTRLTVT.

This chain connects TRBV30 to TRBJ2-5; D unresolved. This CDR3 region has 11 residues. Germline V gene data show CDR1 as GTSNPN and CDR2 as SVGIG (reference sequence). Trimming left V 0 bases short and J 4 bases short, with 3 bases between. The CDR3 DNA is TGTGCCTGGAGTGTAGGAGAGACCCAGTACTTC. Residues: CAWSVGETQYF.

The J gene is TRBJ1-1, the V gene TRBV9; D uncertain. CDR1 SGDLS and CDR2 YYNGEE come from the germline V gene. This CDR3 is built from 15 residues. Trimming took 0 bases from V and 4 from J, leaving 13 bases between them. CDR3 loop: CASSVESGPGTEAFF. The CDR3 DNA follows: TGTGCCAGCAGCGTAGAATCCGGACCGGGCACTGAAGCTTTCTTT.

V usage is TRBV5-6 and J usage is TRBJ2-7; TRBD2 aligns across 7 bases. Trimming took 0 bases from V and 0 from J; bases not matched to a gene: 3. The length of the CDR3 is 15 residues. In germline, CDR1 is SGHDT, CDR2 YYEEEE. Here the CDR3 DNA reads TGTGCCAGCAGCTTGGTTGGCGGGAGCTCCTACGAGCAGTACTTC. Translated: CASSLVGGSSYEQYF.

This chain connects TRBV15 to TRBJ2-7; TRBD2 matches 10 bases. The CDR3 runs to 14 residues. V dropped 1 base and J dropped 4; count of bases not matched to a gene: 1. Germline V gene sequence: CDR1 LNHNV, CDR2 YYDKDF (reference sequence). The CDR3 DNA is TGTGCCACCAGCAGAGGTAGCGGGGGGTACGAGCAGTACTTC. Translation gives CATSRGSGGYEQYF.

This clone showed up just once. The chain links TRBV21-1 to TRBJ1-1; the DNA was not used to check the table's D call, TRBD1. TRBV21-1 is noted as a pseudogene. The CDR3 has 17 residues. The CDR3, as DNA: TGTGCCAGCAGCGACCGGGACAAAATAACAGGGAACACTGAAGCTTTCTTT. Its protein is CASSDRDKITGNTEAFF.

The rearrangement uses TRBV5-1 and TRBJ1-1; possibly TRBD1 for D (6 bases). The V gene lost 4 bases and the J gene lost 5 bases, with 9 bases spanning the gap. Germline-derived CDR1 and CDR2 are SGHRS and YFSETQ. This CDR3 has 12 amino acids. DNA for the CDR3: TGCGCCAGCAGCATACAGGGTACTGAAGCTTTCTTT. It codes for CASSIQGTEAFF.

V is TRBV13 and J is TRBJ2-2; the D gene is possibly TRBD2 (5 bases). With 4 bases removed from V and 5 bases from J, the gap between germline ends came to 8 bases. The V gene's germline CDR1 is PRHDT and CDR2 FYEKMQ (reference sequence). The CDR3 consists of 13 residues. Written as DNA, the CDR3 is TGTGCCAGCAGCTCCGGGAATACCGGGGAGCTGTTTTTT. Amino acids: CASSSGNTGELFF.

With respect to this clone: The junction departs from the called germline gene at one end, perhaps through a read error. The V and J genes are TRBV7-2 and TRBJ1-2, with D possibly matching TRBD1 (6 bases). The CDR3 runs to 15 residues. CDR1 SGHTA and CDR2 FQGNSA come from the germline V gene. The CDR3 protein is CASSLVDLRGGGYIF. DNA for the CDR3: TGTGCCAGCAGCTTAGTCGACCTCAGGGGCGGAGGCTACATCTTC.

This chain links TRBV7-9 with TRBJ2-7, with TRBD1 identical over 9 bases. CDR1 is SEHNR, CDR2 FQNEAQ, per germline (reference sequence). This CDR3 region has 15 residues. V shed 5 bases and J 3 bases; nucleotides not matched to a gene: 8. CDR3 nucleotides: TGTGCCAGCAGCAAACCCCGGGACAGGGTCTACGAGCAGTACTTC. Encoded protein: CASSKPRDRVYEQYF.

This rearrangement joins TRBV21-1 to TRBJ2-7; no DNA check was done on the table's D call, TRBD2. TRBV21-1 is termed a pseudogene. This CDR3 has 15 amino acids. The DNA for the CDR3 is TGTGCCAGCAGCAATGGGGGAGGGCCCTCCTACGAGCAGTACTTC. As protein: CASSNGGGPSYEQYF.

The rearrangement joins TRBV13 to TRBJ2-1; D may be TRBD2 (6 bases). Germline V lookup: CDR1 PRHDT, CDR2 FYEKMQ (reference sequence). The V end lost 4 bases, the J end lost 2 bases, and 12 bases lay between the germline ends. This CDR3 comprises 15 residues. CDR3 in amino acids: CASSSGSLPYNEQFF. CDR3 nucleotide sequence: TGTGCCAGCAGCTCCGGGAGTCTACCCTACAATGAGCAGTTCTTC.